Listed below are T cell receptor beta chains from one sample, sequenced in a study of cytomegalovirus exposure and HLA in healthy donors. Assay: immunoSEQ multiplex PCR; the TCRdb copy retains only in-frame clones and omits some. Here the sample spans 130,000 to 150,000 clones, 65% to 85% being singletons. Sequencing was performed on PBMCs. Receptor source: a woman aged 40 to 50 in good health and CMV-seropositive. Both conserved end residues are part of each CDR3. The D gene is left open where the match is weak. Clone size is shown for a subset of rows, as once, few, many or a class of expanded clone.

j_call | v_call | clone_size | d_call | cdr3_nt | cdr3_aa
TRBJ1-1 | TRBV19 | few | . | TGTGCCAGTAGTACCCCAGGGGAGGGGGTGACTGAAGCTTTCTTT | CASSTPGEGVTEAFF
TRBJ2-5 | TRBV5-6 | . | TRBD2 | TGTGCCAGCAGCTTCTTAGCGGGGTTACAAGAGACCCAGTACTTC | CASSFLAGLQETQYF
TRBJ1-2 | TRBV6-1 | . | TRBD1 | TGTGCCAGCATTTCCGGACAGGACTATGGCTACACCTTC | CASISGQDYGYTF
TRBJ1-4 | TRBV2 | . | . | TGTGCCAGCAGTGTGAATCTCGTAGAAACTAATGAAAAACTGTTTTTT | CASSVNLVETNEKLFF
TRBJ2-7 | TRBV23-1 | . | . | TGCGCCAGCAGTCAATCGACCCCGGGAGAGCAGTACTTC | CASSQSTPGEQYF
TRBJ1-1 | TRBV6-5 | few | TRBD1 | TGTGCCAGCAGTTGGGACAGGGGAATGAACACTGAAGCTTTCTTT | CASSWDRGMNTEAFF
TRBJ2-3 | TRBV7-9 | . | . | TGTGCCAGCAGCCCCCGACTGGAGTGGGATACGCAGTATTTT | CASSPRLEWDTQYF
TRBJ2-7 | TRBV4-1 | . | TRBD1 | TGCGCCAGCAGCCAAGAGGACAGGGCCTACGAGCAGTACTTC | CASSQEDRAYEQYF
TRBJ1-4 | TRBV9 | few | TRBD1 | TGTGCCAGCAGCGTAGGACAGGGGGCGGCTAATGAAAAACTGTTTTTT | CASSVGQGAANEKLFF
TRBJ1-5 | TRBV28 | few | . | TGTGCCAGCACCCCTCCGGGAAGGGGCAATCAGCCCCAGCATTTT | CASTPPGRGNQPQHF
TRBJ2-7 | TRBV9 | . | TRBD1 | TGTGCCAGCAGCGTAGCCCCCGGGACAGGGGAAGGCGAGCAGTACTTC | CASSVAPGTGEGEQYF
TRBJ2-7 | TRBV30 | few | . | TGTGCCTGGAGTGGGCCAGTCCCCTACGAGCAGTACTTC | CAWSGPVPYEQYF
TRBJ2-2 | TRBV9 | . | TRBD2 | TGTGCCAGCAGCGCAGGGACTAGCGGGGTTGGCGGGGAGCTGTTTTTT | CASSAGTSGVGGELFF
TRBJ2-7 | TRBV11-3 | . | TRBD1 | TGTGCCAGCAGCTCGGGACAGAACTCCTACGAGCAGTACTTC | CASSSGQNSYEQYF
TRBJ1-2 | TRBV6-6 | few | . | TGTGCCAGCAGTTACTCACAAAACTATGGCTACACCTTC | CASSYSQNYGYTF
TRBJ2-1 | TRBV6-4 | . | TRBD2 | TGTGCCAACTTAGCGGGGGGGCAGGTTGGTGAGCAGTTCTTC | CANLAGGQVGEQFF
TRBJ2-5 | TRBV4-1 | . | . | TGCGCCAGCAGCCAAGGGGAGCTAGCTCTACGTGAGACCCAGTACTTC | CASSQGELALRETQYF
TRBJ1-1 | TRBV2 | . | TRBD1 | TGTGCCAGCAGTGCCGGACAGGTGAACACTGAAGCTTTCTTT | CASSAGQVNTEAFF
TRBJ2-7 | TRBV4-1 | . | TRBD2 | TGCGCCAGCAGCCAAGATCGGGCGGGGGGGCCGGGCGAGCAGTACTTC | CASSQDRAGGPGEQYF
TRBJ2-5 | TRBV7-7 | . | TRBD2 | TGTGCCAGCAGCTTAGGACTAGCGCAACACCAAGAGACCCAGTACTTC | CASSLGLAQHQETQYF
TRBJ1-3 | TRBV6-5 | few | TRBD1 | TGTGCCAGCAGTTCTCCGGACAGGGGACCCGGAAACACCATATATTTT | CASSSPDRGPGNTIYF
TRBJ2-3 | TRBV19 | . | . | TGTGCCAGTAGTATGGGTCAGGGGCTGACAGATACGCAGTATTTT | CASSMGQGLTDTQYF
TRBJ1-2 | TRBV9 | . | TRBD1 | TGTGCCAGCAGCGAGGACAGGGGCTATGGCTACACCTTC | CASSEDRGYGYTF
TRBJ2-3 | TRBV18 | . | . | TGTGCCAGCTCACCACTCTGCTTGCGCAGGGCGGTAGGGGTAGATACGCAGTATTTT | CASSPLCLRRAVGVDTQYF
TRBJ2-7 | TRBV5-1 | few | TRBD2 | TGCGCCAGCAGCCAATACCGGGACGGAGCGGGGGAGCAGTACTTC | CASSQYRDGAGEQYF
TRBJ1-6 | TRBV27 | . | . | TGTGCCAGCAGTTTAATCGGCGGCAGACCGCTAATATTTAATAATTCACCCCTCCACTTT | CASSLIGGRPLIFNNSPLHF
TRBJ2-1 | TRBV5-4 | once | TRBD1 | TGTGCCAGCAGCGTGGATCTACAGGGGGCGTACAATGAGCAGTTCTTC | CASSVDLQGAYNEQFF
TRBJ1-3 | TRBV7-3 | . | TRBD1 | TGTGCCAGCAGCCCTGGGGGACAGGGTGTCGGAAACACCATATATTTT | CASSPGGQGVGNTIYF
TRBJ1-1 | TRBV19 | . | . | TGTGCCAGTAGTATTTCCTCGGGGACGGGGGGTCTGAACACTGAAGCTTTCTTT | CASSISSGTGGLNTEAFF
TRBJ2-5 | TRBV21-1 | once | . | TGTGCCAGCAGCGGCCCAGGTGTGGTGGGTGGGACCCAGTACTTC | CASSGPGVVGGTQYF
TRBJ1-2 | TRBV19 | once | TRBD1 | TGTGCCAGTAGTTCGCACCCCGGGACAGTCAACTATGGCTACACCTTC | CASSSHPGTVNYGYTF
TRBJ1-1 | TRBV19 | . | . | TGTGCCAGTAGTATGGCCGGTCAGGGGAACACTGAAGCTTTCTTT | CASSMAGQGNTEAFF
TRBJ2-7 | TRBV2 | few | TRBD2 | TGTGCCAGCACGGGACTAGCGGGTCCCTCCGAGCAGTACTTC | CASTGLAGPSEQYF
TRBJ1-4 | TRBV4-2 | . | . | TGTGCCAGCAGCCAAGATCCGGGAACAACTAATGAAAAACTGTTTTTT | CASSQDPGTTNEKLFF
TRBJ2-7 | TRBV28 | . | TRBD1 | TGTGCCAGCAGCTGGAGACAGGGATCGAGGCACGAGCAGTACTTC | CASSWRQGSRHEQYF
TRBJ2-7 | TRBV11-3 | . | TRBD1 | TGTGCCAGCAGCTCAGGACAGGGCCCCTACGAGCAGTACTTC | CASSSGQGPYEQYF
TRBJ2-2 | TRBV27 | . | TRBD1 | TGTGCCAGCCTGGGGTCGGGACAGACTTCCGGGGAGCTGTTTTTT | CASLGSGQTSGELFF
TRBJ1-3 | TRBV18 | . | . | TGTGCCAGCTCACCCTGGGAGGCTGGAAACACCATATATTTT | CASSPWEAGNTIYF